The 23 T cell receptor beta chains below were found in one sample sequenced in a study of T cell repertoires in cytomegalovirus infection. TCRdb called the reads again in MiXCR, with one record for every CDR3 protein. The sample lists more than 75,000 distinct CDR3 sequences, 3% to 4.5% occurring once. Sequencing was performed on PBMCs. These receptor sequences come from a human donor in good health (CMV status not recorded). Some clones in this sample may be carry-over from other donors' samples.

This clonotype has ten or more counts. The chain carries TRBV7-2 and TRBJ1-3; no firm D call. V lost 2 bases, J lost 4 bases, and 6 bases lay in between. CDR1 is SGHTA and CDR2 is FQGNSA in the germline V gene. CDR3 size: 13 residues. This CDR3 reads CASSLNHGNTIYF. CDR3 nucleotide sequence: TGTGCCAGCAGCTTAAACCACGGAAACACCATATATTTT.

This clonotype occurred many times. The chain uses TRBV5-1 and TRBJ1-2; D is possibly TRBD1 (6 bases). Germline values: CDR1 SGHRS, CDR2 YFSETQ. The length of the CDR3 is 13 residues. V lost 0 bases and J lost 5, with 8 bases in between. Written as DNA, the CDR3 is TGCGCCAGCAGCTTGGACAGGGAATATGGCTACACCTTC. Encoded protein: CASSLDREYGYTF. The whole variable domain, remainder taken from reference TRBV5-1 and TRBJ1-2, is KAGVTQTPRYLIKTRGQQVTLSCSPISGHRSVSWYQQTPGQGLQFLFEYFSETQRNKGNFPGRFSGRQFSNSRSEMNVSTLELGDSALYLCASSLDREYGYTFGSGTRLTVV.

Ten or more counts support this clonotype. J is TRBJ2-1 and V is TRBV11-2, with no clear D. Germline CDR1 reads SGHAT; CDR2 reads FQNNGV. The CDR3 loop spans 20 amino acids. V was trimmed by 5 bases and J by 1 base, leaving 27 bases between them. This chain's CDR3 is CASSSQGWFADLVSYNEQFF. The DNA for the CDR3 is TGTGCCAGCAGCAGCCAAGGATGGTTCGCAGACCTTGTTTCCTACAATGAGCAGTTCTTC.

There are many counts of this clonotype. This rearrangement joins TRBV20-1 to TRBJ1-5, with D perhaps TRBD1 (5 bases). This CDR3 region has 15 residues. The germline CDR1 and CDR2 sequences are DFQATT and SNEGSKA (reference sequence). V lost 0 bases and J lost 5, with 14 bases in between. The CDR3 DNA reads as TGCAGTGCTAGAGATCGGAAAGGGGCTGATCAGCCCCAGCATTTT. Encoded protein: CSARDRKGADQPQHF.

In this sample, this clonotype turned up many times. The CDR3 spells CAWSATLAGVNIQYF. For the CDR3, the DNA is TGTGCCTGGAGTGCAACACTAGCGGGGGTAAACATTCAGTACTTC. V gene TRBV30 combines with J gene TRBJ2-4, with 11 bases fitting TRBD2. Unmatched junction bases numbered 5, after V lost 1 base and J lost 6 bases. Germline assignment: CDR1 GTSNPN and CDR2 SVGIG (reference sequence). This CDR3 has 15 residues.

This clonotype was detected many times. This rearrangement joins TRBV6-1 to TRBJ2-6; no clear D. Germline V CDR1 and CDR2: MNHNS, SASEGT. Trimming removed 7 bases from V and 0 bases from J, with 13 bases in between. The CDR3 sequence is 16 residues long. The CDR3 region is CASNDAKGSGANVLTF. The CDR3 coding sequence is TGTGCCAGCAATGATGCTAAAGGCTCTGGGGCCAACGTCCTGACTTTC.

This clonotype was seen ten or more times. The chain employs TRBV7-2 and TRBJ1-2; D might be TRBD1 (5 bases). V lost 5 bases and J lost 6, with 13 bases in between. The CDR3 is 13 amino acids. Germline values: CDR1 SGHTA, CDR2 FQGNSA. CDR3 in DNA: TGTGCCAGCAGCCCGGGACCAGGAGATGGCTACACCTTC. This codes for CASSPGPGDGYTF. Full variable domain (missing parts from reference TRBV7-2 and TRBJ1-2): GAGVSQSPSNKVTEKGKDVELRCDPISGHTALYWYRQSLGQGLEFLIYFQGNSAPDKSGLPSDRFSAERTGGSVSTLTIQRTQQEDSAVYLCASSPGPGDGYTFGSGTRLTVV.

Worth noting for this clonotype: This clone may be a read error of a much larger clone one base away. Without the conserved terminal phenylalanine or tryptophan, this CDR3 likely stems from a read error. The chain carries TRBV7-2 and TRBJ1-1, with unresolved D. The CDR3 is 18 amino acids. V lost 0 bases to trimming and J lost 0 bases, with 17 bases between them. Germline CDR1 is SGHTA and CDR2 is FQGNSA. CDR3 protein: CASSLALTTRLMNTEAFI. The CDR3, as DNA: TGTGCCAGCAGCTTAGCGCTTACCACTCGACTTATGAACACTGAAGCTTTCATT.

This clonotype was picked up many times. The gene calls are TRBV11-2 and TRBJ1-1; D perhaps matches TRBD1 (5 bases). Trimming took 3 bases from V and 1 from J, leaving 18 bases between them. The CDR3 covers 17 residues. Germline assignment: CDR1 SGHAT and CDR2 FQNNGV. CDR3 residues: CASSFFRRGNENTEAFF. CDR3 nucleotides: TGTGCCAGCAGCTTTTTCCGGAGGGGTAACGAGAACACTGAAGCTTTCTTT.

The sample holds many counts of this clonotype. The CDR3 protein is CASTGFTYTEAFF. The DNA for the CDR3 is TGTGCCAGCACCGGATTTACGTACACTGAAGCTTTCTTT. The J gene is TRBJ1-1, the V gene TRBV28; no clear D. The CDR3 totals 13 residues. The ends were cut back, 7 bases at V and 3 bases at J, with 12 bases in the middle. Per germline, CDR1 MDHEN and CDR2 SYDVKM.

This clonotype appeared many times. The rearrangement uses TRBV30 and TRBJ1-1, with a tentative D call TRBD1 (6 bases). V was cut by 0 bases and J by 11 bases, with 22 bases left in between. The CDR3 has 15 residues. CDR1 is GTSNPN, CDR2 SVGIG, per germline (reference sequence). CDR3 loop: CAWSVRRGPGADAFF. DNA for the CDR3: TGTGCCTGGAGTGTACGCAGGGGCCCAGGCGCGGATGCTTTCTTT.

The table lists this clonotype with many counts. This sequence joins TRBV6-6 and TRBJ1-5; 7 positions match TRBD1. V shed 2 bases and J 5 bases; nucleotides not matched to a gene: 6. The V gene's germline CDR1 is MNHNY and CDR2 SVGAGI (reference sequence). The CDR3 covers 15 residues. CDR3: CASSYEQGVDQPQHF. CDR3 DNA: TGTGCCAGCAGTTACGAGCAGGGGGTTGATCAGCCCCAGCATTTT.

This clonotype appeared many times. The V gene is TRBV28, the J gene TRBJ1-5; TRBD1 is a possible D gene (5 bases). This CDR3 has 18 amino acids. CDR1 and CDR2 (germline): MDHEN, SYDVKM. V was shortened by 1 base and J by 0 bases, with 16 bases between the two germline ends. The CDR3, as DNA: TGTGCCAGCAGTTTATCGTACCACAGGACCTATAGCAATCAGCCCCAGCATTTT. It encodes CASSLSYHRTYSNQPQHF.

There are many counts of this clonotype. The rearrangement links TRBV6-2 or TRBV6-3 to TRBJ1-5, with D maybe TRBD1 (5 bases). Germline values: CDR1 MNHEY, CDR2 SVGEGT. This CDR3 spans 15 amino acids. V was trimmed by 0 bases and J by 7 bases, leaving 13 bases between them. CDR3 loop: CASSYSNTGWQPQHF. Written as DNA, the CDR3 is TGTGCCAGCAGTTACTCGAATACAGGTTGGCAGCCCCAGCATTTT.

In this sample, this clonotype turned up many times. This chain connects TRBV11-2 to TRBJ1-2; D is uncertain. The CDR3 runs 14 residues. Germline V lookup: CDR1 SGHAT, CDR2 FQNNGV. V shed 3 bases and J shed 5 bases, with 13 bases lying between them. The CDR3 loop reads CASSFSAASYGYTF. Here the CDR3 DNA reads TGTGCCAGCAGCTTCTCCGCAGCCAGTTATGGCTACACCTTC.

There are many counts of this clonotype. The rearrangement uses TRBV7-2 and TRBJ2-7, with D unclear. V lost 3 bases to trimming and J lost 0 bases, with 12 bases between them. Looked up from germline, CDR1 is SGHTA and CDR2 is FQGNSA. This CDR3 comprises 15 residues. CDR3 residues: CASSFQPLSSYEQYF. The CDR3 DNA sequence: TGTGCCAGCAGCTTCCAACCCCTGAGCTCCTACGAGCAGTACTTC. Using reference TRBV7-2 and TRBJ2-7 for the parts outside the CDR3, the full variable domain is GAGVSQSPSNKVTEKGKDVELRCDPISGHTALYWYRQSLGQGLEFLIYFQGNSAPDKSGLPSDRFSAERTGGSVSTLTIQRTQQEDSAVYLCASSFQPLSSYEQYFGPGTRLTVT.

This clonotype was picked up many times. The chain joins TRBV7-8 to TRBJ1-1, with D tentatively TRBD1 (5 bases). Germline V gene sequence: CDR1 SGHVS, CDR2 FQNEAQ. V dropped 5 bases and J dropped 0 bases, with 10 bases sitting between them. The CDR3 totals 14 residues. CDR3 sequence (DNA): TGTGCCAGCAGCCCCTCAGGGTTGAACACTGAAGCTTTCTTT. This sequence encodes CASSPSGLNTEAFF.

This clonotype was found many times. The CDR3 nucleotides read TGTGCCAGCAGCCCCCCGTCTAGCCAATTCGGGCATGAGCAGTTCTTC. It translates to CASSPPSSQFGHEQFF. This rearrangement joins TRBV6-6 to TRBJ2-1, with TRBD2 as a possible D gene (5 bases). The germline V gene encodes CDR1 MNHNY and CDR2 SVGAGI (reference sequence). V was cut by 6 bases and J by 8 bases, with 23 bases left in between. This CDR3 contains 16 residues.

This clonotype came up many times. The junction departs from the called germline gene at one end, perhaps through a read error. The genes are TRBV7-2 and TRBJ2-3; 7 bases line up with TRBD2. CDR3 length: 16 amino acids. Germline-derived CDR1 and CDR2 are SGHTA and FQGNSA. The CDR3 loop reads CASTLMGGGSTDTQYF. CDR3 bases: TGTGCCAGCACCTTAATGGGGGGGGGTAGCACAGATACGCAGTATTTT.

This clonotype has ten or more counts. CDR3 sequence: CASTGRGGYNSPLHF. The CDR3, as DNA: TGTGCCAGCACAGGAAGGGGGGGGTATAATTCACCCCTCCACTTT. The V call is TRBV7-2, the J call TRBJ1-6; TRBD1 is a possible D gene (6 bases). The CDR3 covers 15 residues. The V and J ends lost 7 bases and 4 bases respectively, with 14 bases between them. CDR1 is SGHTA, CDR2 FQGNSA, per germline.

This clonotype has at least ten counts. The rearrangement joins TRBV6-2 or TRBV6-3 to TRBJ2-7, with unresolved D. This CDR3 has 13 amino acids. Germline V gene sequence: CDR1 MNHEY, CDR2 SVGEGT. V dropped 6 bases and J dropped 0 bases, with 9 bases sitting between them. The CDR3 DNA sequence: TGTGCCAGCAGCTCTCTCGCCTCCTACGAGCAGTACTTC. Residues: CASSSLASYEQYF.

The CDR3 here is CASSPTGGKPLHF. The DNA of the CDR3 is TGTGCCAGCAGCCCGACAGGGGGCAAACCCCTCCACTTT. J is TRBJ1-6 and V is TRBV7-3; 10 bases agree with TRBD1. J was trimmed by 12 bases and V by 5 bases; bases with no gene match: 4. This CDR3 has 13 amino acids. Looked up from germline, CDR1 is SGHTA and CDR2 is FQGTGA.

Many counts were recorded for this clonotype. The chain carries TRBV7-2 and TRBJ2-1; 8 bases are a match to TRBD2. In germline, CDR1 is SGHTA, CDR2 FQGNSA. With 0 bases clipped from V and 6 bases from J, the junction kept 1 base outside the gene matches. The CDR3 covers 14 residues. CDR3 region: CASSLAAGANEQFF. The DNA of the CDR3 is TGTGCCAGCAGCTTAGCAGCGGGGGCCAATGAGCAGTTCTTC.